These 12 T cell receptor beta chains originate from one sample sequenced in a study of blood T cell repertoires in COVID-19. The table came from immunoSEQ multiplex PCR; TCRdb's copy has only in-frame clones and leaves some out. The sample contains 150,000 to 200,000 clones, approximately 82% of which appear only once. What was sequenced was PBMCs or T cells enriched from blood (not recorded which). Receptors originate from a woman aged 55-70 years with acute COVID-19.

Of note for this clone: Distinct nucleotide sequences in the sample also encode this CDR3. The chain has TRBV7-2 and TRBJ1-5; 9 bases line up with TRBD1. The V segment lost 5 bases and the J segment 2 bases; nucleotides outside the gene matches: 4. CDR1 SGHTA and CDR2 FQGNSA come from the germline V gene. This CDR3 has 15 amino acids. The CDR3: CASSGRTGGNQPQHF. In DNA, the CDR3 is TGTGCCAGCAGCGGGCGGACAGGGGGCAATCAGCCCCAGCATTTT.

This chain links TRBV7-6 with TRBJ2-3; D possibly corresponds to TRBD1 (7 bases). Germline CDR1 and CDR2: SGHVS and FNYEAQ. This CDR3 has 15 residues. Trimming cost V 4 bases and J 0 bases, with 11 bases left between them. The CDR3 region has the DNA TGTGCCAGCAGCTCCCAGGGGGGTAGCACAGATACGCAGTATTTT. This codes for CASSSQGGSTDTQYF.

The genes are TRBV11-2 and TRBJ2-3; D unclear. V was shortened by 8 bases and J by 0 bases, with 6 bases between the two germline ends. Germline CDR1 and CDR2: SGHAT and FQNNGV. This CDR3 comprises 12 residues. CDR3: CASGRSTDTQYF. CDR3 in DNA: TGTGCCAGCGGCAGGAGCACAGATACGCAGTATTTT.

The chain is built from TRBV5-8 and TRBJ1-4; 7 bases are a match to TRBD1. The germline gives CDR1 SGHTS, CDR2 YDEGEE. There are 13 residues in the CDR3. V lost 7 bases, J lost 10 bases, and 10 bases stayed unmatched. CDR3 sequence: CASRTGVGGKLFF. The CDR3 DNA is TGTGCCAGCCGCACAGGGGTCGGGGGAAAACTGTTTTTT.

This chain joins TRBV7-8 and TRBJ1-4; possible D gene TRBD1, 5 bases. The CDR3 spans 14 residues. V dropped 3 bases and J dropped 2 bases, with 7 bases sitting between them. Germline CDR1 is SGHVS and CDR2 is FQNEAQ. The CDR3 nucleotides read TGTGCCAGCAGCTTGACAGCGACTAATGAAAAACTGTTTTTT. Translated: CASSLTATNEKLFF. Based on the CDR3 plus reference TRBV7-8 and TRBJ1-4, the full variable domain is GAGVSQSPRYKVAKRGQDVALRCDPISGHVSLFWYQQALGQGPEFLTYFQNEAQLDKSGLPSDRFFAERPEGSVSTLKIQRTQQEDSAVYLCASSLTATNEKLFFGSGTQLSVL.

V gene TRBV29-1 combines with J gene TRBJ1-2; a weak D match, TRBD1 (5 bases). CDR3 length equals 13 residues. V lost 2 bases, J lost 5 bases, and 12 bases lay in between. CDR1 is SQVTM, CDR2 ANQGSEA, per germline. CDR3 sequence (DNA): TGCAGCGTTGAACCCACGCCAGGGTATGGCTACACCTTC. This codes for CSVEPTPGYGYTF.

This chain uses TRBV27 with TRBJ2-2; 9 nucleotides agree with TRBD2. The germline CDR1 and CDR2 sequences are MNHEY and SMNVEV (reference sequence). This CDR3 region has 16 residues. The trim removed 5 bases at V and 3 bases at J, leaving 7 bases unmatched. This CDR3 reads CASSPPRGGDTGELFF. The CDR3 nucleotides are TGTGCCAGCAGTCCCCCGCGGGGGGGGGACACCGGGGAGCTGTTTTTT.

The sample holds one count of this clone. The J gene is TRBJ2-3, the V gene TRBV6-1, with D perhaps TRBD1 (5 bases). The CDR3 is made up of 16 amino acids. From germline, CDR1 is MNHNS and CDR2 SASEGT. Trimming took 3 bases from V and 3 from J, leaving 16 bases between them. For the CDR3, the DNA is TGTGCCAGCAGTGATGTTCTTGGGGCGAGGACAGATACGCAGTATTTT. Protein: CASSDVLGARTDTQYF.

This clone was seen a few times. The V and J genes are TRBV24-1 and TRBJ2-1; 9 bases are a match to TRBD2. There are 17 residues in the CDR3. The V gene end was trimmed by 9 bases and the J gene end by 0 bases; junction bases not matched to a gene: 11. Germline V gene sequence: CDR1 KGHDR, CDR2 SFDVKD. CDR3 in DNA: TGTGCCACCTCCGGGAGAGCGGGAGGATTCTCCTACAATGAGCAGTTCTTC. Its translation: CATSGRAGGFSYNEQFF.

V and J are TRBV27 and TRBJ1-5; 9 bases match TRBD1. The CDR3 length is 15 residues. With 5 bases clipped from V and 7 bases from J, the junction kept 9 bases outside the gene matches. Germline V gene sequence: CDR1 MNHEY, CDR2 SMNVEV (reference sequence). The CDR3 bases are TGTGCCAGCAGTCCTCGCCGGGACAGGGAACAGCCCCAGCATTTT. This gives the protein CASSPRRDREQPQHF.

The chain combines TRBV4-2 with TRBJ1-6, with 9 bases identical to TRBD1. The CDR3 length is 17 residues. Unmatched junction bases numbered 7, after V lost 2 bases and J lost 5 bases. CDR1 is LGHNA and CDR2 is YNFKEQ in the germline V gene. For the CDR3, the DNA is TGTGCCAGCAGCCAACCCGGGGACAGGGCCGATAATTCACCCCTCCACTTT. Its protein product is CASSQPGDRADNSPLHF.

This clone was counted a few times. The chain couples TRBV18 to TRBJ1-1; D is unclear. Trimming shortened V by 3 bases and J by 11 bases, and 13 bases separated the two germline ends. CDR1 is KGHSH, CDR2 LQKENI, per germline. The CDR3 spans 12 residues. The DNA of the CDR3 is TGTGCCAGCTCACCGGGGAGGGTCGATGCTTTCTTT. Its translation is CASSPGRVDAFF.